This section outlines one T cell receptor (beta chain) sequence together with its context. Data came from immunoSEQ multiplex PCR; TCRdb stores just in-frame clones and leaves some out. The table includes some 110,000 clones, around 82% detected once. The sample belongs to a study of T cell responses to AZD1222 COVID-19 vaccine. Study as a whole: The study pooled second doses at about 4 or about 12 weeks.

The germline gives CDR1 LNHDA, CDR2 SQIVND (reference sequence). Trimming removed 5 bases from V and 9 bases from J; junction bases left unmatched: 10. The CDR3 has 15 residues. This sequence originates from an adult in good health. The specimen was peripheral blood, collected on day 0 of AZD1222 vaccination. The V and J genes are TRBV19 and TRBJ2-6, with 7 bases lining up with TRBD1. CDR3 coding DNA: TGTGCCAGTAGTGTATACCAGGGACAGAGCAACGTCCTGACTTTC. As protein: CASSVYQGQSNVLTF.